A single sample is the source of the 11 T cell receptor beta chains below, sequenced in a study of T cell responses to AZD1222 COVID-19 vaccine. Sequenced by immunoSEQ multiplex PCR; TCRdb stores in-frame clones only, minus some. Counted here are around 140,000 clones, roughly 93% occurring once; the ten biggest clones make up roughly 12%. Material: peripheral blood, obtained after recovery from COVID-19. These TCRs come from an adult who had recovered from COVID-19.

The chain couples TRBV28 to TRBJ2-7; D is possibly TRBD1 (5 bases). V dropped 4 bases and J dropped 0 bases, with 10 bases sitting between them. CDR3 length: 14 residues. The germline CDR1 and CDR2 sequences are MDHEN and SYDVKM. The CDR3 here is CASSYAQGSYEQYF. The CDR3 coding sequence is TGTGCCAGCAGTTACGCCCAGGGCTCCTACGAGCAGTACTTC. Variable domain in full (rest from reference TRBV28 and TRBJ2-7): DVKVTQSSRYLVKRTGEKVFLECVQDMDHENMFWYRQDPGLGLRLIYFSYDVKMKEKGDIPEGYSVSREKKERFSLILESASTNQTSMYLCASSYAQGSYEQYFGPGTRLTVT.

The chain uses TRBV24-1 and TRBJ2-5; D is unresolved. V was trimmed by 5 bases and J by 0 bases, leaving 12 bases between them. This CDR3 has 15 amino acids. Germline lookup yields CDR1 KGHDR and CDR2 SFDVKD. The CDR3 DNA reads TGTGCCACCAGTGCCGCTCACGGATACCAAGAGACCCAGTACTTC. Protein: CATSAAHGYQETQYF.

The chain is built from TRBV29-1 and TRBJ2-3; 10 bases line up with TRBD1. V was pared by 7 bases and J by 4 bases, with 5 bases of the junction left unmatched. Germline-derived CDR1 and CDR2 are SQVTM and ANQGSEA. This CDR3 contains 13 residues. CDR3 bases: TGCAGCGCCAGACAGGGGGCTGCAGATACGCAGTATTTT. Protein product: CSARQGAADTQYF.

J is TRBJ2-7 and V is TRBV28; weak D call: TRBD1 (6 bases). The germline CDR1 and CDR2 sequences are MDHEN and SYDVKM. Deletions cut 1 base from V and 4 bases from J, with 8 bases between. The CDR3 extends over 13 amino acids. The CDR3 reads CASSLFQGYEQYF. DNA for the CDR3: TGTGCCAGCAGTTTATTTCAGGGGTACGAGCAGTACTTC.

The J gene is TRBJ1-1, the V gene TRBV5-6; D unclear. The germline gives CDR1 SGHDT, CDR2 YYEEEE. The CDR3 is 15 amino acids. V shed 3 bases and J shed 0 bases, with 12 bases lying between them. CDR3 DNA: TGTGCCAGCAGCTGGTCGAGTCTGATGAACACTGAAGCTTTCTTT. Translating it yields CASSWSSLMNTEAFF.

The count of this clone is one. V usage is TRBV2 and J usage is TRBJ1-4; D is undetermined. The V gene lost 3 bases and the J gene lost 13 bases, with 9 bases spanning the gap. The CDR3 runs to 11 residues. Germline V lookup: CDR1 SNHLY, CDR2 FYNNEI. CDR3 residues: CASSEEFRLFF. CDR3 DNA: TGTGCCAGCAGTGAGGAGTTTCGACTGTTTTTT.

The genes are TRBV5-1 and TRBJ2-2; 10 bases line up with TRBD2. CDR3 size: 15 residues. Germline V gene data show CDR1 as SGHRS and CDR2 as YFSETQ. Losses at the gene ends were 4 bases for V and 6 bases for J; bases not matched to a gene: 6. The CDR3 loop reads CASSPASGSPGELFF. DNA for the CDR3: TGCGCCAGCAGCCCTGCTAGCGGGAGCCCCGGGGAGCTGTTTTTT.

V and J are TRBV14 and TRBJ2-3; D remains ambiguous. Between the trimmed V and J ends, which lost 0 bases and 2 bases, there was a span of 9 bases. There are 15 residues in the CDR3. Germline CDR1 SGHDN, CDR2 FVKESK. This CDR3 is CASSQEETDTDTQYF. The CDR3 DNA reads TGTGCCAGCAGCCAAGAGGAAACCGACACAGATACGCAGTATTTT. Full variable domain (remainder filled in from reference TRBV14 and TRBJ2-3): EAGVTQFPSHSVIEKGQTVTLRCDPISGHDNLYWYRRVMGKEIKFLLHFVKESKQDESGMPNNRFLAERTGGTYSTLKVQPAELEDSGVYFCASSQEETDTDTQYFGPGTRLTVL.

The V call is TRBV7-3, the J call TRBJ2-3; 9 bases fit TRBD2. CDR3 size: 15 residues. After removal of 4 bases from V and 8 bases from J, the junction contained 10 bases not matched to a gene. In germline, CDR1 is SGHTA, CDR2 FQGTGA. CDR3: CASSSRGAGGGTQYF. CDR3 nucleotides: TGTGCCAGCAGCTCGAGGGGAGCGGGAGGAGGTACGCAGTATTTT.

The genes are TRBV7-9 and TRBJ1-1, with D unclear. The ends were cut back, 4 bases at V and 1 base at J, with 13 bases in the middle. CDR1 and CDR2 from the germline V gene are SEHNR and FQNEAQ (reference sequence). The CDR3 contains 15 residues. DNA of the CDR3: TGTGCCAGCAGCTCCCCTTTTAGTGAGAACACTGAAGCTTTCTTT. Amino acid sequence: CASSSPFSENTEAFF.

The sample holds one count of this clone. A read error may produce the germline difference seen at one junction end. The V gene is TRBV7-2, the J gene TRBJ1-2; D gene uncertain. Germline assignment: CDR1 SGHTA and CDR2 FQGNSA. CDR3 length: 12 residues. CDR3: CASSLDAAAPLF. CDR3 coding DNA: TGTGCCAGCAGCTTAGACGCGGCGGCTCCTCTCTTC.